The present T cell receptor (beta chain) was sequenced within a study of blood T cell repertoires in COVID-19. Turning to the study itself: The analysed material was cDNA or gDNA that came from T cells, B-cell-depleted T cells, or PBMCs.

CDR1 is LNHDA, CDR2 SQIVND, per germline (reference sequence). This CDR3 spans 17 amino acids. The junction had 8 bases not matched to a gene; V was cut back by 3 bases and J by 6 bases. Two negative PCRs, clearance, or symptom resolution were required of recovered Cohort 3 donors. Generated by immunoSEQ multiplex PCR, the TCRdb table keeps only in-frame clones and is missing some. The data hold around 280,000 clones, with 87% observed a single time. The clonotype was recovered from a woman aged 40 to 50 who had recovered from COVID-19. Sequenced sample: PBMCs or T cells enriched from blood (not recorded which). The gene calls are TRBV19 and TRBJ2-2; TRBD1 agrees at 12 bases. CDR3 residues: CASSMPGTGGGAGELFF. The CDR3 DNA follows: TGTGCCAGTAGTATGCCCGGGACAGGGGGCGGAGCCGGGGAGCTGTTTTTT.